The rows below give T cell receptor beta chains drawn from one sample of a study of blood T cell repertoires in COVID-19. Profiling relied on immunoSEQ multiplex PCR, and the TCRdb table lists in-frame clones only, not all of them. Of roughly 230,000 clones in the sample, around 90% were seen once. The specimen was peripheral blood. Receptor source: an older woman with COVID-19, enrolled during active disease. CDR3s include the opening cysteine and the closing phenylalanine or tryptophan. A D gene is named only where the DNA matches it firmly. For some rows the clone size is stated as once, few or many, or as a class when expanded; others skip it.

d_gene	v_gene	j_gene	abundance	CDR3aa	CDR3nt
NA	TRBV11-2	TRBJ1-4	NA	CASSLDPWGLGEKLFF	TGTGCCAGCAGCTTAGACCCTTGGGGACTTGGTGAAAAACTGTTTTTT
NA	TRBV3-1/TRBV3-2	TRBJ2-5	NA	CASSPWTVQETQYF	TGTGCCAGCAGCCCCTGGACAGTCCAAGAGACCCAGTACTTC
NA	TRBV3-1/TRBV3-2	TRBJ2-5	NA	CASSVKGRETQYF	TGTGCCAGCAGCGTGAAGGGGCGTGAGACCCAGTACTTC
TRBD2	TRBV4-1	TRBJ2-3	NA	CASNPRRTSGGGTDTQYF	TGCGCCAGCAACCCCCGGAGGACTAGCGGGGGGGGCACAGATACGCAGTATTTT
NA	TRBV28	TRBJ1-5	NA	CASRESNQPQHF	TGTGCCAGCAGGGAGAGCAATCAGCCCCAGCATTTT
NA	TRBV7-2	TRBJ1-1	NA	CASSLLSGKAFF	TGTGCCAGCAGCTTACTTAGCGGAAAAGCTTTCTTT
NA	TRBV3-1/TRBV3-2	TRBJ2-7	NA	CASSQASLEQYF	TGTGCCAGCAGCCAAGCTTCCCTCGAGCAGTACTTC
TRBD1	TRBV5-1	TRBJ2-3	NA	CASSSGQGGTDTQYF	TGCGCCAGCAGCTCCGGACAGGGTGGCACAGATACGCAGTATTTT
TRBD2	TRBV3-1/TRBV3-2	TRBJ2-3	NA	CASSQVAGAYTDTQYF	TGTGCCAGCAGCCAAGTAGCGGGGGCCTACACAGATACGCAGTATTTT
NA	TRBV7-2	TRBJ2-3	NA	CASSLASSTDTQYF	TGTGCCAGCAGCTTAGCGTCCAGTACAGATACGCAGTATTTT
TRBD1	TRBV4-1	TRBJ1-5	once	CASSQEVRTGRLYSNQPQHF	TGCGCCAGCAGCCAAGAAGTTCGGACAGGGAGGCTCTATAGCAATCAGCCCCAGCATTTT
NA	TRBV7-6	TRBJ1-1	NA	CASSLEQGSTEAFF	TGTGCCAGCAGCTTGGAGCAGGGGAGCACTGAAGCTTTCTTT
NA	TRBV30	TRBJ1-1	NA	CAWSVTGEAFF	TGTGCCTGGAGTGTGACAGGCGAAGCTTTCTTT
NA	TRBV5-6	TRBJ1-4	NA	CASRQFGRGNEKLFF	TGTGCCAGCCGTCAATTTGGTCGGGGTAATGAAAAACTGTTTTTT
NA	TRBV4-1	TRBJ1-1	NA	CASSPPQVGTEAFF	TGCGCCAGCAGCCCCCCCCAGGTCGGCACTGAAGCTTTCTTT
TRBD2	TRBV19	TRBJ2-1	NA	CASSGTGLAVWGKFF	TGTGCCAGTAGTGGCACGGGACTAGCGGTCTGGGGAAAGTTCTTC
NA	TRBV6-5	TRBJ1-5	NA	CASSREAGLDQPQHF	TGTGCCAGCAGCCGCGAGGCGGGGTTAGATCAGCCCCAGCATTTT
NA	TRBV11-3	TRBJ2-1	NA	CASSPDSYNEQFF	TGTGCCAGCAGCCCCGACAGCTACAATGAGCAGTTCTTC
TRBD2	TRBV5-1	TRBJ2-1	NA	CASSLELAGFNEQFF	TGCGCCAGCAGCTTGGAACTAGCGGGGTTCAATGAGCAGTTCTTC
TRBD1	TRBV19	TRBJ1-1	NA	CASSIDPDRGPSGNTEAFF	TGTGCCAGTAGTATAGACCCGGACAGGGGCCCCTCCGGGAACACTGAAGCTTTCTTT
NA	TRBV9	TRBJ1-2	NA	CASSAQQGMAGYTF	TGTGCCAGCAGCGCCCAACAGGGAATGGCTGGCTACACCTTC
NA	TRBV2	TRBJ1-5	once	CASSGGEKPQHF	TGTGCCAGCAGTGGCGGGGAAAAGCCCCAGCATTTT
NA	TRBV5-6	TRBJ2-1	NA	CASSLVVQAAAYNEQFF	TGTGCCAGCAGCTTAGTGGTACAGGCGGCGGCCTACAATGAGCAGTTCTTC
NA	TRBV25-1	TRBJ1-3	NA	CASHSPGNTIYF	TGTGCCAGCCACTCTCCAGGAAACACCATATATTTT
NA	TRBV7-3	TRBJ1-2	NA	CASSPQPAHGSDGYTF	TGTGCCAGCAGCCCTCAACCTGCTCACGGGAGTGATGGCTACACCTTC
NA	TRBV27	TRBJ2-5	once	CASSLSRGQETQYF	TGTGCCAGCAGTTTATCCAGGGGCCAAGAGACCCAGTACTTC
NA	TRBV4-1	TRBJ2-7	NA	CASSQDKAGTYEQYF	TGCGCCAGCAGCCAAGATAAAGCAGGGACCTACGAGCAGTACTTC
TRBD1	TRBV27	TRBJ1-6	NA	CASSLDRANNSPLHF	TGTGCCAGCAGTTTAGACAGGGCAAATAATTCACCCCTCCACTTT
NA	TRBV25-1	TRBJ1-2	NA	CAPARKGANYGYTF	TGTGCCCCAGCGAGGAAAGGGGCTAACTATGGCTACACCTTC
NA	TRBV5-4	TRBJ1-1	NA	CASTGQLNTEAFF	TGTGCCAGCACTGGACAGTTGAACACTGAAGCTTTCTTT